This T cell receptor (beta chain) stems from a study of cytomegalovirus exposure and HLA in healthy donors. The CDR3 covers 13 residues. With 8 bases removed from V and 3 bases from J, the gap between germline ends came to 11 bases. Germline V gene lookup returns CDR1 SGHVS and CDR2 FQNEAQ. Findings of the study overall: A later analysis reported that several of the most significant clusters appeared to be linked to common viral pathogens, among them Epstein-Barr virus.

On this clone itself: Its target is not known.

PCR amplification relied on 60 Vbeta primers (plus 13 Jbeta primers). TCRdb keeps only in-frame clones here, not all; method: immunoSEQ multiplex PCR. This sample yields some 96,000 clones, of which around 76% are seen a single time; under 20% belongs to the top ten. The chain employs TRBV7-8 and TRBJ2-1; TRBD1 might be the D (6 bases). The TCR originated in a woman between 55 and 75 years old in good health and CMV-seropositive. Sequenced: PBMCs. Written as DNA, the CDR3 is TGTGCCAGCGGACAGAGCATCTACAATGAGCAGTTCTTC. Amino acids: CASGQSIYNEQFF.